Listed below are T cell receptor beta chains from one sample, sequenced in a study of control samples from healthy donors and cancer patients. Repertoires were generated with immunoSEQ multiplex PCR, while TCRdb's copy carries only in-frame clones and drops some. The sample includes about 120,000 clones, about 86% of them seen just once. Source material: blood. The receptors derive from a man aged 25 to 40 in good health. CDR3s include the opening cysteine and the closing phenylalanine or tryptophan. D genes are given only for firm matches. Clone size is given for some rows only: seen once, a few or many times, or a class if the clone is expanded.

>TRBD2|TRBV7-9|TRBJ2-1|-
CASSFSGTSGGNEQFF
TGTGCCAGCAGTTTCTCCGGGACTAGCGGGGGGAATGAGCAGTTCTTC
>-|TRBV5-1|TRBJ2-1|-
CASSLAKGPNEQFF
TGCGCCAGCAGCTTGGCCAAGGGGCCCAATGAGCAGTTCTTC
>-|TRBV20-1|TRBJ2-1|-
CSALTLAEQFF
TGCAGTGCTCTGACGCTCGCAGAGCAGTTCTTC
>-|TRBV5-4|TRBJ1-6|few
CASSLDRNNSPLHF
TGTGCCAGCAGCTTGGATAGAAATAATTCACCCCTCCACTTT
>TRBD1|TRBV25-1|TRBJ1-1|-
CASSELGGDNTEAFF
TGTGCCAGCAGTGAATTAGGGGGCGATAACACTGAAGCTTTCTTT
>-|TRBV5-6|TRBJ2-5|-
CASSLVNQETQYF
TGTGCCAGCAGCTTGGTCAACCAAGAGACCCAGTACTTC
>-|TRBV5-1|TRBJ2-2|-
CASSPLETTGELFF
TGCGCCAGCAGCCCACTAGAAACCACCGGGGAGCTGTTTTTT
>-|TRBV4-1|TRBJ2-1|-
CASSQGPSNEQFF
TGCGCCAGCAGCCAAGGGCCGTCCAATGAGCAGTTCTTC
>-|TRBV18|TRBJ1-2|once
CASSPENYGYTF
TGTGCCAGCTCACCAGAGAACTATGGCTACACCTTC
>TRBD1|TRBV11-2|TRBJ1-2|-
CASSLAGTGTFYGYTF
TGTGCCAGCAGCTTAGCAGGGACAGGCACCTTCTATGGCTACACCTTC
>-|TRBV7-3|TRBJ1-2|-
CASSLTDRYYGYTF
TGTGCCAGCAGCTTAACGGACAGATACTATGGCTACACCTTC
>-|TRBV27|TRBJ1-2|-
CASSQAKGILNGYTF
TGTGCCAGCTCGCAAGCCAAAGGGATCTTAAATGGCTACACCTTC
>TRBD1|TRBV7-9|TRBJ2-1|-
CASIRQGYWNEQFF
TGTGCCAGCATTCGACAGGGGTATTGGAATGAGCAGTTCTTC
>-|TRBV5-1|TRBJ2-2|-
CASSLVSGELFF
TGCGCCAGCAGCTTGGTATCCGGGGAGCTGTTTTTT
>-|TRBV3-1/TRBV3-2|TRBJ1-5|-
CASSRDGEGYGQPQHF
TGTGCCAGCAGCCGGGACGGAGAAGGTTATGGCCAGCCCCAGCATTTT
>-|TRBV30|TRBJ1-5|-
CAWSGQPNQPQHF
TGTGCCTGGAGTGGTCAGCCCAATCAGCCCCAGCATTTT